This T cell receptor beta chain stems from a study of blood T cell repertoires in COVID-19. Turning to the study itself: The origin of the acute and convalescent COVID-19 samples was the United States, Italy and Spain. Sources were T cells, B-cell-depleted T cells, or PBMCs; the material itself was cDNA or gDNA.

CDR3 size: 13 residues. Trimming took 1 base from V and 4 from J, leaving 8 bases between them. Germline assignment: CDR1 SGHNT and CDR2 YENEEA. In the authors' methods: Researchers report that nucleated cell counts were estimated from reference gene primer amplification. TCRdb's copy holds only in-frame clones and misses some; the assay was immunoSEQ multiplex PCR. The DNA was the basis for D and trimming; V, J and clone size are from that table. The data contain under 150,000 clones, 70% to 90% of them singletons. This receptor was obtained from a human donor in a cohort sampled during active COVID-19. The material sequenced was peripheral blood. The rearrangement joins TRBV11-3 to TRBJ2-7; the D is unclear. The CDR3 region is CASSLGATYEQYF. In DNA form, the CDR3 reads TGTGCCAGCAGCTTAGGGGCGACATACGAGCAGTACTTC.